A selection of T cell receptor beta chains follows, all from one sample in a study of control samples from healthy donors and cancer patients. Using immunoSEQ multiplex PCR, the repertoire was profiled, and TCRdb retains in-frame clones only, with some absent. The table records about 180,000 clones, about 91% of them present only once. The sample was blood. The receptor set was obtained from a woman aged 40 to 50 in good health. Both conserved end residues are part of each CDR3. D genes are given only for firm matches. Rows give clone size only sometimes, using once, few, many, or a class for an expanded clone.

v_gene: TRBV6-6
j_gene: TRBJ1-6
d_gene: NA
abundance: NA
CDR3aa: CASSRLPPGNSPLHF
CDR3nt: TGTGCCAGCAGTCGGTTGCCCCCTGGAAATTCACCCCTCCACTTT

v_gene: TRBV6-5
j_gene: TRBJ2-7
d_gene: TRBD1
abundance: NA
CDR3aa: CASTGQGYEQYF
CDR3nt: TGTGCCAGCACCGGACAGGGCTACGAGCAGTACTTC

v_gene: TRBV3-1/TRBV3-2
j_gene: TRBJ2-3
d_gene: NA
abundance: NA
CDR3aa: CASSSDFTDTQYF
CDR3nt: TGTGCCAGCAGCTCGGACTTCACAGATACGCAGTATTTT

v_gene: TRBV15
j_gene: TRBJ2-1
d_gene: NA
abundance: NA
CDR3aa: CATSRSGRSDEQFF
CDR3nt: TGTGCCACCAGCAGAAGTGGTAGGAGCGATGAGCAGTTCTTC

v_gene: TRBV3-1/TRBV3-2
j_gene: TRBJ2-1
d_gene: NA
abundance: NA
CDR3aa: CASSYGNEQFF
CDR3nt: TGTGCCAGCAGCTACGGGAATGAGCAGTTCTTC

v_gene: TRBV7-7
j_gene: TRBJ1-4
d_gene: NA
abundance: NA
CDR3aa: CASSLGDGGQEKLFF
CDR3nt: TGTGCCAGCAGCTTAGGGGATGGGGGGCAGGAAAAACTGTTTTTT

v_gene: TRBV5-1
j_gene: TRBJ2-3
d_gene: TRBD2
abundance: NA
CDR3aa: CASSLGLAGVLGTDTQYF
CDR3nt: TGCGCCAGCAGCTTGGGACTAGCGGGGGTCCTGGGCACAGATACGCAGTATTTT

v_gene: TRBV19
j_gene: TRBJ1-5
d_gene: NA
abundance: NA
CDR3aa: CASSIRDYGSNQPQHF
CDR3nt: TGTGCCAGTAGTATACGGGACTACGGGAGCAATCAGCCCCAGCATTTT

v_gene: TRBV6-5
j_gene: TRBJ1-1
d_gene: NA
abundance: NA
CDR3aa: CASSYVNVLVTEAFF
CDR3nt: TGTGCCAGCAGTTACGTAAACGTTTTAGTCACTGAAGCTTTCTTT

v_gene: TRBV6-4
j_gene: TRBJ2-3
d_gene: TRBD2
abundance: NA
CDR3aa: CASSDLAGADTQYF
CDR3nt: TGTGCCAGCAGTGACCTAGCGGGGGCAGATACGCAGTATTTT

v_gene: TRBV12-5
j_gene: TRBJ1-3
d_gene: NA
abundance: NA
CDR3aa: CAIREQEIENTIYF
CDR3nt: TGTGCCATTCGGGAACAGGAGATAGAAAACACCATATATTTT

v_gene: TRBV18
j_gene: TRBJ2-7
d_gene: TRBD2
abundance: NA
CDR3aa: CASSPPAGDEQYF
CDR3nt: TGTGCCAGCTCACCACCGGCGGGGGACGAGCAGTACTTC

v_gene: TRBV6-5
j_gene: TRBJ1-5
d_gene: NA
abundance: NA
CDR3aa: CASSYGRGSAEPQHF
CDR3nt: TGTGCCAGCAGTTACGGGAGGGGGAGCGCGGAGCCCCAGCATTTT

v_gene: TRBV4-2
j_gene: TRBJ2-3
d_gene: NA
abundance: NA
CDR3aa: CASSQRQGLEDTQYF
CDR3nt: TGTGCCAGCAGCCAACGGCAGGGGTTAGAAGATACGCAGTATTTT

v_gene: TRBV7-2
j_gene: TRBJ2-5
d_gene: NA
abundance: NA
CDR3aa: CASSLSAGRETQYF
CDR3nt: TGTGCCAGCAGCTTGTCCGCGGGGCGCGAGACCCAGTACTTC

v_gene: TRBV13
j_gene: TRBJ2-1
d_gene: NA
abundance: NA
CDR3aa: CASSLGSNSYNEQFF
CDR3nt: TGTGCCAGCAGCTTAGGCAGTAACTCCTACAATGAGCAGTTCTTC

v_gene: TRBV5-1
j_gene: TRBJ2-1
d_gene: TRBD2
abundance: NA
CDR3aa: CASSPSPSGGSYNEQFF
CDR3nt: TGCGCCAGCAGCCCCTCACCTAGCGGGGGCTCCTACAATGAGCAGTTCTTC

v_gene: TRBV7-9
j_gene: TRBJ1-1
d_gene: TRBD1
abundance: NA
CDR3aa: CASSTTGGLLMNTEAFF
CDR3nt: TGTGCCAGCAGCACGACAGGGGGCCTTCTGATGAACACTGAAGCTTTCTTT

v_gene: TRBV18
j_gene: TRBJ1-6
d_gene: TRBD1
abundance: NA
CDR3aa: CASSPRGQGDSPLHF
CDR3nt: TGTGCCAGCTCACCCAGAGGACAGGGAGATTCACCCCTCCACTTT

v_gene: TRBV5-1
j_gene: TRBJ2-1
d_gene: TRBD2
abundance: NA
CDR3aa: CASSSLPGGSYNEQFF
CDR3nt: TGCGCCAGCAGCTCCCTACCGGGGGGGTCCTACAATGAGCAGTTCTTC

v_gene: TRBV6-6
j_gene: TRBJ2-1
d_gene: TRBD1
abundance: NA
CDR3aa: CASSPTGGRSGEQFF
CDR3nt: TGTGCCAGCAGTCCGACAGGGGGCCGAAGCGGTGAGCAGTTCTTC

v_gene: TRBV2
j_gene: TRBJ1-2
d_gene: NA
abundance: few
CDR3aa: CASKGIGGYTF
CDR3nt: TGTGCCAGCAAGGGGATCGGAGGCTACACCTTC

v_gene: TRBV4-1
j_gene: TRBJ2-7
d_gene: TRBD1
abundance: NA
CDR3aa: CASSLWDSYEQYF
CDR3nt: TGCGCCAGCAGTCTTTGGGACAGCTACGAGCAGTACTTC

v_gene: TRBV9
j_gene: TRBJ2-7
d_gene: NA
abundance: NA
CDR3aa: CASSVAAVSSYEQYF
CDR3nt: TGTGCCAGCAGCGTAGCGGCGGTTAGCTCCTACGAGCAGTACTTC

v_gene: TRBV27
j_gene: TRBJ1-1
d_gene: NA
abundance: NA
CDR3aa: CASRPSPGDTEAFF
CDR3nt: TGTGCCAGCCGACCCTCCCCGGGTGACACTGAAGCTTTCTTT

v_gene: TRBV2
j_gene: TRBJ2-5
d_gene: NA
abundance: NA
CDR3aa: CASMVGGPRETQYF
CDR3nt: TGTGCCAGCATGGTCGGAGGCCCTCGGGAGACCCAGTACTTC

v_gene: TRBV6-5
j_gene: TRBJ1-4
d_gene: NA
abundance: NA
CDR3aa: CASRSGAGLNEKLFF
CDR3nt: TGTGCCAGCAGGTCTGGGGCGGGCCTAAATGAAAAACTGTTTTTT

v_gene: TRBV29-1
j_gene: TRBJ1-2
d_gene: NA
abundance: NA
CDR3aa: CSVELVTAMGQPF
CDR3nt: TGCAGCGTTGAGCTTGTGACCGCAATGGGCCAACCCTTC

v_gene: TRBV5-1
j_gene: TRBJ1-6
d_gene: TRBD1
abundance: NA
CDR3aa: CASSQLAGQGNSSPLHF
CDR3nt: TGCGCCAGCAGCCAACTTGCGGGACAGGGGAATAGTTCACCCCTCCACTTT

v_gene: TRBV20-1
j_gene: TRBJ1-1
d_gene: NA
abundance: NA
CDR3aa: CSASDENTEAFF
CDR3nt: TGCAGTGCTAGTGACGAGAACACTGAAGCTTTCTTT

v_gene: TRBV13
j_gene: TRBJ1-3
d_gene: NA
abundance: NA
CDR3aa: CASSPSPGKPPKIF
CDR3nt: TGTGCCAGCAGCCCATCCCCGGGCAAACCCCCCAAAATTTTT

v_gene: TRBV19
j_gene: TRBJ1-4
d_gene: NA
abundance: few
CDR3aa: CASSIASNEKLFF
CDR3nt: TGTGCCAGTAGTATAGCGTCTAATGAAAAACTGTTTTTT

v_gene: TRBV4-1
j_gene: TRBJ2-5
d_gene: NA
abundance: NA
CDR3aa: CASSQDDRPQETQYF
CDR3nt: TGCGCCAGCAGCCAAGACGACAGGCCTCAAGAGACCCAGTACTTC

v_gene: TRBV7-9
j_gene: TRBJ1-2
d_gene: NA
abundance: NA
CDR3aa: CASSLAGGGLNYGYTF
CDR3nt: TGTGCCAGCAGCCTCGCCGGAGGGGGATTAAACTATGGCTACACCTTC

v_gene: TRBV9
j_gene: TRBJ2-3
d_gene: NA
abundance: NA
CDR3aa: CASSPAASTDTQYF
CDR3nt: TGTGCCAGCAGCCCGGCTGCTTCCACAGATACGCAGTATTTT

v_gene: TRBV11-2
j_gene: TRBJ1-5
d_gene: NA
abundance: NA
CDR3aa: CASSPRLRGVNQPQHF
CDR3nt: TGTGCCAGCAGCCCCCGGTTGCGGGGAGTTAATCAGCCCCAGCATTTT

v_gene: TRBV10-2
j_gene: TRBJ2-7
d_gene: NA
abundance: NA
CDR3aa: CASSDFKENYEQYF
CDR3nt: TGCGCCAGCAGCGATTTCAAGGAAAACTACGAGCAGTACTTC

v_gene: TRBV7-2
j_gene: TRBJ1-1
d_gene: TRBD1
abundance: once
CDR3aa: CASSLEAGGEAFF
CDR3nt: TGTGCCAGCAGCTTAGAGGCAGGGGGTGAAGCTTTCTTT

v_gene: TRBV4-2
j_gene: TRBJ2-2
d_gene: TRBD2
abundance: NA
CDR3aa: CASSQDSSGGLNTGELFF
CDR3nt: TGTGCCAGCAGCCAAGATTCTAGCGGGGGGCTGAACACCGGGGAGCTGTTTTTT

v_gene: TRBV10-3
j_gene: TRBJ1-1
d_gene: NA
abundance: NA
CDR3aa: CAISESNPTEAFF
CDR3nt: TGTGCCATCAGTGAGTCGAATCCCACTGAAGCTTTCTTT

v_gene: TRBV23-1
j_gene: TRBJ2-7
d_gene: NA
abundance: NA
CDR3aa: CASSQRGRDYEQYF
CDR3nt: TGCGCCAGCAGTCAAAGGGGCAGGGACTACGAGCAGTACTTC

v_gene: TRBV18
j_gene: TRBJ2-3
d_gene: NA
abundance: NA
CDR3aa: CASSPSLTDTQYF
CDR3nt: TGTGCCAGCTCACCATCCCTCACAGATACGCAGTATTTT

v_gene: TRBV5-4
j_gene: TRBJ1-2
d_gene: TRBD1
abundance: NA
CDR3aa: CASSFGTVLYF
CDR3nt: TGTGCCAGCAGCTTTGGGACAGTTCTTTACTTC

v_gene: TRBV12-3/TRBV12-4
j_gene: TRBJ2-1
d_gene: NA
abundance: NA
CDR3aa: CASSNSDEQFF
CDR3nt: TGTGCCAGCAGTAATAGTGATGAGCAGTTCTTC

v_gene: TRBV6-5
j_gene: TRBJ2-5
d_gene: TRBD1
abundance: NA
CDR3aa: CASSPGTAPRSGQYF
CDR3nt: TGTGCCAGCAGTCCCGGGACAGCTCCCCGTTCAGGCCAGTACTTC

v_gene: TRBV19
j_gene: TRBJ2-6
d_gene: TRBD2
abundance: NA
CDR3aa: CASSIGFGGAGANVLTF
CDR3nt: TGTGCCAGTAGTATAGGTTTCGGGGGGGCCGGGGCCAACGTCCTGACTTTC

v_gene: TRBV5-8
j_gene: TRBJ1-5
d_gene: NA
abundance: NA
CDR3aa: CASSLGSNQPQHF
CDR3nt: TGTGCCAGCAGCTTAGGCAGTAATCAGCCCCAGCATTTT

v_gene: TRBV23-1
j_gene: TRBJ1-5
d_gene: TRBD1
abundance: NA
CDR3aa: CARIQGAWGNQPQHF
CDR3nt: TGCGCCAGGATACAGGGGGCCTGGGGCAATCAGCCCCAGCATTTT

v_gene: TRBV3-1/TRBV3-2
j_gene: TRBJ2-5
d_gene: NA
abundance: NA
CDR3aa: CASSQGGETQYF
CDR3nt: TGTGCCAGCAGCCAAGGGGGAGAGACCCAGTACTTC

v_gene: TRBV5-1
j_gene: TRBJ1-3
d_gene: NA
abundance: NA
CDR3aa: CASSLTGSQDTIYF
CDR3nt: TGCGCCAGCAGCTTGACAGGGTCTCAAGACACCATATATTTT

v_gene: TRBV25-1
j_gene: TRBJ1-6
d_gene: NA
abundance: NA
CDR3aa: CASSGPRGSYNSPLHF
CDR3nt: TGTGCCAGCAGTGGGCCGCGGGGGTCCTATAATTCACCCCTCCACTTT

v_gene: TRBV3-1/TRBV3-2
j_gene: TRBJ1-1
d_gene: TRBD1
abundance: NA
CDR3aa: CASSQTGRTEAFF
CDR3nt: TGTGCCAGCAGCCAGACAGGGCGGACTGAAGCTTTCTTT